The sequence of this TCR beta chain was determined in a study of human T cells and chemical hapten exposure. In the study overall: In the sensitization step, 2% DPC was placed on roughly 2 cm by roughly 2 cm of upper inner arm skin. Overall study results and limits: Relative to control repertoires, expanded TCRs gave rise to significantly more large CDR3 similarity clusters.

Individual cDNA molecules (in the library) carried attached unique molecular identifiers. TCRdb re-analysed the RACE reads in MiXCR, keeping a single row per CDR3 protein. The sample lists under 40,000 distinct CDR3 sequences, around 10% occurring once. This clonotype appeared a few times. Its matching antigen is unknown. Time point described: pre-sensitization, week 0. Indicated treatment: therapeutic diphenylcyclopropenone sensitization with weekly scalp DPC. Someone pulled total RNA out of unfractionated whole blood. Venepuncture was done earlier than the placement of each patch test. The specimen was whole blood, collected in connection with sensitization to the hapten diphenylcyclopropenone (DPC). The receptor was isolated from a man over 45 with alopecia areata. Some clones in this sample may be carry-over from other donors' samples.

CDR3 amino acids: CASSQGLLLGGYTF. The CDR3, as DNA: TGCGCCAGCAGCCAGGGACTCTTGCTGGGTGGCTACACCTTC. The V call is TRBV4-1, the J call TRBJ1-2, with D possibly TRBD1 on 5 matching bases. Germline loops: CDR1 MGHRA, CDR2 YSYEKL. V was pared by 3 bases and J by 7 bases, with 15 bases between. This CDR3 comprises 14 residues.